This TCR beta chain derives from a study of CD8 T cells in Susac syndrome. Blood CD8+ and CD4+ T cells underwent high-throughput TCR beta sequencing. It was negative isolation that provided the CD8+ and CD4+ T cells, whereas TEMRA cells were enriched by FACS. The RNA input was roughly 0.5 to 1 ug, and it was reverse transcribed with random hexamers. An immunoSEQ multiplex PCR generated amplified TCR beta CDR3 products spanning 54 Vbeta and 13 Jbeta. TCRdb independently ran MiXCR on the immunoSEQ multiplex PCR reads; one entry per CDR3 protein. The profile covers 180,000 or so distinct CDR3 sequences, with about 95% appearing a single time and 0.085% to 0.11% taken by the ten largest. What was sequenced was CD4+ T cells from PBMCs. The TCR was taken from a human donor in good health.

For the CDR3, the DNA is TGTGCCAGCAGAATTGGCAGGGAAGCTTTCTTT. This encodes CASRIGREAFF. The chain is built from TRBV28 and TRBJ1-1; D ambiguous. Germline CDR1 reads MDHEN; CDR2 reads SYDVKM. The V end lost 6 bases, the J end lost 8 bases, and 10 bases lay between the germline ends. CDR3 size: 11 residues.